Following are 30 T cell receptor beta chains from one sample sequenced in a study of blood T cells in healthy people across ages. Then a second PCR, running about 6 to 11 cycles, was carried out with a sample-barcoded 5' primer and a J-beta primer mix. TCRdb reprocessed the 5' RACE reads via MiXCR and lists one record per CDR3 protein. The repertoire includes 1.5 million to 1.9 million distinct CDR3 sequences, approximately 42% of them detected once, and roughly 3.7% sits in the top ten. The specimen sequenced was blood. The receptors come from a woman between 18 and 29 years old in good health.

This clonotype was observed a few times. CDR3 DNA: TGTGCCAGCAGTTGGCACAGGACAGGCGCTTTCGGGGAGCAGTACTTC. It yields the protein CASSWHRTGAFGEQYF. This chain connects TRBV12-3 or TRBV12-4 to TRBJ2-7, with TRBD1 matching over 7 bases. After removal of 4 bases from V and 7 bases from J, the junction contained 16 bases not matched to a gene. The CDR3 covers 16 residues.

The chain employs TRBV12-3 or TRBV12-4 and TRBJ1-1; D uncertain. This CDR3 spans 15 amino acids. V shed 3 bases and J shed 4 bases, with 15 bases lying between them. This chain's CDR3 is CASSLHEGVPTEAFF. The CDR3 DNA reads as TGTGCCAGCAGTTTGCACGAGGGAGTTCCCACTGAAGCTTTCTTT.

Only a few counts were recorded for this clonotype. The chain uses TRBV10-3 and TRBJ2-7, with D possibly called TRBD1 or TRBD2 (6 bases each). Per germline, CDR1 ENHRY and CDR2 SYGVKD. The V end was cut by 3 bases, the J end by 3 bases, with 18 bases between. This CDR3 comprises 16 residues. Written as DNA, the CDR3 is TGTGCCATCAGTGATCCAGGGAGAGGGGGGCACTACGAGCAGTACTTC. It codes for CAISDPGRGGHYEQYF.

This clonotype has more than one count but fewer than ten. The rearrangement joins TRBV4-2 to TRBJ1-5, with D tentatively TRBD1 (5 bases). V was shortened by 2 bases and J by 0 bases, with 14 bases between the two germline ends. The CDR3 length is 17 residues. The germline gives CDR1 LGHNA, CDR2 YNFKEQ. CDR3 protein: CASSQPRQTPSNQPQHF. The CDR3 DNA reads TGTGCCAGCAGCCAACCCCGACAGACCCCTAGCAATCAGCCCCAGCATTTT.

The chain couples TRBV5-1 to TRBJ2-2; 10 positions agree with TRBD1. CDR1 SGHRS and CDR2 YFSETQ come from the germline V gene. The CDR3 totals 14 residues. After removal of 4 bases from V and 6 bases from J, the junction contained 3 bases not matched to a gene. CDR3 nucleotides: TGCGCCAGCAGCACCGGACAGGGGGCCGGGGAGCTGTTTTTT. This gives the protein CASSTGQGAGELFF.

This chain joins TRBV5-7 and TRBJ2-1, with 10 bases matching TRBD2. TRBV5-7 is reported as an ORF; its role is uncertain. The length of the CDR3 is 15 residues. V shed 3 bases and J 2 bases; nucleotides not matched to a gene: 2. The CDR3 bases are TGTGCCAGCAGCTGGACTAGCGGACCCTACAATGAGCAGTTCTTC. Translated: CASSWTSGPYNEQFF.

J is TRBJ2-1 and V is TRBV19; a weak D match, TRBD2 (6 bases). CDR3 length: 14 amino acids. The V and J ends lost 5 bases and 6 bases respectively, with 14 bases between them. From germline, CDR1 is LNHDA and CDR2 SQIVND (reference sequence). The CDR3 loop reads CASSWGEPSNEQFF. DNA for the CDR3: TGTGCCAGTAGTTGGGGGGAGCCTTCCAATGAGCAGTTCTTC.

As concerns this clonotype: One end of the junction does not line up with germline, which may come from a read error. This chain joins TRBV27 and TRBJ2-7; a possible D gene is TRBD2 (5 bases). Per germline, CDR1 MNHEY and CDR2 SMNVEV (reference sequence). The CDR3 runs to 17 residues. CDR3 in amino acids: CASSLSPTETGSYEQYF. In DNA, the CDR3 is TGTGCCAGCAGCTTATCTCCGACCGAGACGGGGTCCTACGAGCAGTACTTC.

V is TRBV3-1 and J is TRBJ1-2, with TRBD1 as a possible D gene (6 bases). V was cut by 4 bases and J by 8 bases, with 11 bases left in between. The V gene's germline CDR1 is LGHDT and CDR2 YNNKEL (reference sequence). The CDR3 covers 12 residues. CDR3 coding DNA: TGTGCCAGCAGCCTCCGGGACACAGGCTACACCTTC. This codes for CASSLRDTGYTF.

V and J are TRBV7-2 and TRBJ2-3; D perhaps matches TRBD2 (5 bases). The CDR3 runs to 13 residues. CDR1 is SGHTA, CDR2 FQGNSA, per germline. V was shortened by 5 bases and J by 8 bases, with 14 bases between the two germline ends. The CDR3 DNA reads TGTGCCAGCAGCGTAACAGTCGAGGGTACGCAGTATTTT. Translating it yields CASSVTVEGTQYF. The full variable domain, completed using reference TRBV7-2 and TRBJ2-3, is GAGVSQSPSNKVTEKGKDVELRCDPISGHTALYWYRQSLGQGLEFLIYFQGNSAPDKSGLPSDRFSAERTGGSVSTLTIQRTQQEDSAVYLCASSVTVEGTQYFGPGTRLTVL.

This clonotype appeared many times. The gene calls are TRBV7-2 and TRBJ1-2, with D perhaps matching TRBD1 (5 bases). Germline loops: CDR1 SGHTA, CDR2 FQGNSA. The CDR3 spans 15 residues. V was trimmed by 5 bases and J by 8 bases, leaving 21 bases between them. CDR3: CASSQNEGRAEGYTF. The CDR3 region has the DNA TGTGCCAGCAGCCAGAATGAGGGCAGGGCGGAGGGCTACACCTTC.

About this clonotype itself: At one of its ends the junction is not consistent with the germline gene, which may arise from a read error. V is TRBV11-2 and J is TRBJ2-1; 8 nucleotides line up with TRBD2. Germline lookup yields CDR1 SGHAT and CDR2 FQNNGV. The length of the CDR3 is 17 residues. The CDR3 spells CVSSFPTSGTPYNEQFF. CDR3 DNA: TGTGTCAGCAGCTTCCCAACTAGCGGAACCCCCTACAATGAGCAGTTCTTC. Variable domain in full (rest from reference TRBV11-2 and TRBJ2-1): EAGVAQSPRYKIIEKRQSVAFWCNPISGHATLYWYQQILGQGPKLLIQFQNNGVVDDSQLPKDRFSAERLKGVDSTLKIQPAKLEDSAVYLCVSSFPTSGTPYNEQFFGPGTRLTVL.

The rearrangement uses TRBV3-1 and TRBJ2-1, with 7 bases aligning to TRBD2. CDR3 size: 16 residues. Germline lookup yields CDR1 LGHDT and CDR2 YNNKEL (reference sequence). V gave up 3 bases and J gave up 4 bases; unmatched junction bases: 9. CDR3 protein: CASSQRGTNLYNEQFF. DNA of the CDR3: TGTGCCAGCAGCCAGCGGGGGACTAACCTTTACAATGAGCAGTTCTTC.

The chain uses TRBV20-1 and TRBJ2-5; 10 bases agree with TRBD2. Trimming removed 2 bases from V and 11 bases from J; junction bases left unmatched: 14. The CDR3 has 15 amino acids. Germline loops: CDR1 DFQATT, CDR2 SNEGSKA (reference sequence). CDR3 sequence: CSARPLAGVNHEQYF. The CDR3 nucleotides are TGCAGTGCTAGACCGCTAGCGGGGGTAAACCATGAGCAGTACTTC.

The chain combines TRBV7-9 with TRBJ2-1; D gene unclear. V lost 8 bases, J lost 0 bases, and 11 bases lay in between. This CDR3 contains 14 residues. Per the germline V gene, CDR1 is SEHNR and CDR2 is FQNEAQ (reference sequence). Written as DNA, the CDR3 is TGTGCCAGCGCCCCGACTGTCTCCTACAATGAGCAGTTCTTC. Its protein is CASAPTVSYNEQFF.

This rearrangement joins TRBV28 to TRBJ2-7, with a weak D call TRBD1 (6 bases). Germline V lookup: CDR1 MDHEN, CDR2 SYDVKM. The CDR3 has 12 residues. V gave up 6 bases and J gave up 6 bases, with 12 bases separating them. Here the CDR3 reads CASRQMTGEQYF. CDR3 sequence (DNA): TGTGCCAGCAGACAAATGACAGGCGAGCAGTACTTC. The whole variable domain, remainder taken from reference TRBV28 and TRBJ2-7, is DVKVTQSSRYLVKRTGEKVFLECVQDMDHENMFWYRQDPGLGLRLIYFSYDVKMKEKGDIPEGYSVSREKKERFSLILESASTNQTSMYLCASRQMTGEQYFGPGTRLTVT.

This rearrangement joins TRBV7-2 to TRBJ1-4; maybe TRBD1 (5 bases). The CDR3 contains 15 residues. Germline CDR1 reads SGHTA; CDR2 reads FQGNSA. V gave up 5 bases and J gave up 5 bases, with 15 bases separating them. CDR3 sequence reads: CASSPLQVPNEKLFF. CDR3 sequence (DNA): TGTGCCAGCAGCCCCCTACAGGTCCCCAATGAAAAACTGTTTTTT.

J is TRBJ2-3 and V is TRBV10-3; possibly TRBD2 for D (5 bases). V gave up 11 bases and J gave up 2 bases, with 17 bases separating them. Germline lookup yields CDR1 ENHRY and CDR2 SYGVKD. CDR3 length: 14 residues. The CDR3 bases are TGTGCCTCGGGAAGTCTGGGTTACACAGATACGCAGTATTTT. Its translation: CASGSLGYTDTQYF.

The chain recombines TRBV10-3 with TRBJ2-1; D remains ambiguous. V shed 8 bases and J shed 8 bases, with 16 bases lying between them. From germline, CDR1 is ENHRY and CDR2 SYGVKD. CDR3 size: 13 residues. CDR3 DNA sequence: TGTGCCATCGGAAAGGACCGGGTGGATGAGCAGTTCTTC. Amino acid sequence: CAIGKDRVDEQFF.

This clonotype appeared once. CDR3 amino acids: CASSYVGDYEQYF. The CDR3 nucleotides read TGTGCCAGCAGTTACGTGGGGGACTACGAGCAGTACTTC. V and J are TRBV6-2 or TRBV6-3 and TRBJ2-7, with D perhaps being TRBD1 or TRBD2 (5 bases each). V was pared by 2 bases and J by 3 bases, with 8 bases between. Germline-derived CDR1 and CDR2 are MNHEY and SVGEGT. CDR3 size: 13 residues.

The CDR3 coding sequence is TGTGCCAGCAGTCCCGGGACTACGGAGCAGTACTTC. Residues: CASSPGTTEQYF. This chain links TRBV12-3 or TRBV12-4 with TRBJ2-7, with 7 bases fitting TRBD2. The V and J ends lost 5 bases and 7 bases, in that order; junction bases with no gene match: 5. The CDR3 is 12 residues long.

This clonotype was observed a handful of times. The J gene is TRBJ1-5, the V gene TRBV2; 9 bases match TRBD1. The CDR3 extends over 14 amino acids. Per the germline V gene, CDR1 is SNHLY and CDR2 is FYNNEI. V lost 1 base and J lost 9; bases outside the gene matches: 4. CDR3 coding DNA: TGTGCCAGCAGTGAAGTGACAGGGGGGACGCCCCAGCATTTT. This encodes CASSEVTGGTPQHF.

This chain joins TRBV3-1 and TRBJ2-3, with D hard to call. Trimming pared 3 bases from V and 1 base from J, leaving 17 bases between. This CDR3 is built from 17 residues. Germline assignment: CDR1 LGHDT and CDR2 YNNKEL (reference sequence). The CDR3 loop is CASSQTGSSRRTDTQYF. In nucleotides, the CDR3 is TGTGCCAGCAGCCAGACGGGTAGCTCTCGACGCACAGATACGCAGTATTTT.

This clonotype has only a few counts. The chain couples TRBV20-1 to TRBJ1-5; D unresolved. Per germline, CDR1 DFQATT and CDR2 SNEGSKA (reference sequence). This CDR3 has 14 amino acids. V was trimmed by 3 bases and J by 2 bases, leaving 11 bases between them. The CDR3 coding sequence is TGCAGTGCTAGGACCCTTCGTGGCAATCAGCCCCAGCATTTT. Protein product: CSARTLRGNQPQHF.

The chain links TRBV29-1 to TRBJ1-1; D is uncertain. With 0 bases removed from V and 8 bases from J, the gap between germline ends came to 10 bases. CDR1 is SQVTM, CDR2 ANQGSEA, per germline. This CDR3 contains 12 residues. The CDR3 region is CSVEEDSPEAFF. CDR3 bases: TGCAGCGTTGAAGAGGACTCCCCGGAAGCTTTCTTT.

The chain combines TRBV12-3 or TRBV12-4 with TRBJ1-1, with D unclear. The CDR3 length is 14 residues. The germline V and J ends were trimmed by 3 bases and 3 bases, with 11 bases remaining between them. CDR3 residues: CASSFQSGDTEAFF. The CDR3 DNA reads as TGTGCCAGCAGTTTTCAGAGTGGGGACACTGAAGCTTTCTTT.

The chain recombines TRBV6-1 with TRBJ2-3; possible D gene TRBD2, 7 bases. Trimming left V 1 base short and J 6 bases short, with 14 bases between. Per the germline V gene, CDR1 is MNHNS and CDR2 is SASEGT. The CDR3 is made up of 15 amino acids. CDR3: CASSEGSGGADTQYF. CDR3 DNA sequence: TGTGCCAGCAGTGAAGGCTCTGGGGGGGCGGATACGCAGTATTTT.

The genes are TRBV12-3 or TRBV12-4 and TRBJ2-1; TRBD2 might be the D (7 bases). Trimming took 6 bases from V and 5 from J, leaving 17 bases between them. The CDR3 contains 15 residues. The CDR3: CASSLMAGANNEQFF. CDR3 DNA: TGTGCCAGCAGCCTGATGGCGGGGGCTAACAATGAGCAGTTCTTC.

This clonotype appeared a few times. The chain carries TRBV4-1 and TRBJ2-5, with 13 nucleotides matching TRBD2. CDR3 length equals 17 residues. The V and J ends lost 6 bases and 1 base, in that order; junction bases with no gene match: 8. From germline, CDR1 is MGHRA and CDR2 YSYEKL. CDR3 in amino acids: CASRRGGLAGFQETQYF. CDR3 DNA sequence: TGCGCCAGCAGGAGGGGGGGACTAGCGGGGTTCCAAGAGACCCAGTACTTC.

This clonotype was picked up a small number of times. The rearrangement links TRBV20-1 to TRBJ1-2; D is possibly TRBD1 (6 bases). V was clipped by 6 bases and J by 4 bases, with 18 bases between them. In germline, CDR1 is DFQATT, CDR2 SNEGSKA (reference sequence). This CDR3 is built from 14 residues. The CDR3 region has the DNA TGCAGTGCCCGAACCTGGGGGGCTGCCTATGGCTACACCTTC. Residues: CSARTWGAAYGYTF.